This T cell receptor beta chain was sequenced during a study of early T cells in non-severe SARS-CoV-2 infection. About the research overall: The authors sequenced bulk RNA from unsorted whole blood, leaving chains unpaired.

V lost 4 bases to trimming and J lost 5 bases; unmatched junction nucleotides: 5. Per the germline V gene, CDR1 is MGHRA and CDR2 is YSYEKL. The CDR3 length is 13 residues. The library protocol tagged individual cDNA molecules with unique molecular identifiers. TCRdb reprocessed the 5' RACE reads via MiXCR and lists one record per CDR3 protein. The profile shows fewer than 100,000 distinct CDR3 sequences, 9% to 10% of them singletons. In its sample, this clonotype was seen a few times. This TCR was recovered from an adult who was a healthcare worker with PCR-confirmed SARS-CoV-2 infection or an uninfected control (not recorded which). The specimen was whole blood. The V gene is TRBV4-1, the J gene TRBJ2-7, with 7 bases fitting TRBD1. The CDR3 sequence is CASSLDRANEQYF. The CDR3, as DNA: TGCGCCAGCAGCCTAGACAGGGCCAACGAGCAGTACTTC.